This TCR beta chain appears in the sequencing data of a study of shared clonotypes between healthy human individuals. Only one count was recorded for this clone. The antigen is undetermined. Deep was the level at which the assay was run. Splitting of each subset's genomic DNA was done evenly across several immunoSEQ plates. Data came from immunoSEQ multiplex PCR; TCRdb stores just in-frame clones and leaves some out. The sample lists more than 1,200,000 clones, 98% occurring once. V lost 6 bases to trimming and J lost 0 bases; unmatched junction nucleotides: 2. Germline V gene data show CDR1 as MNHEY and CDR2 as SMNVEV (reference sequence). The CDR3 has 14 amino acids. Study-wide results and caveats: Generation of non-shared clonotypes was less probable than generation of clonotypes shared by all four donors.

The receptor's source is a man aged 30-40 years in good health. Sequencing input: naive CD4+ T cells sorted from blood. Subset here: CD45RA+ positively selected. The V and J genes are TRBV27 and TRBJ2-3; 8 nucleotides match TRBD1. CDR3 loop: CASRRTGSTDTQYF. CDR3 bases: TGTGCCAGCAGGAGGACAGGGAGCACAGATACGCAGTATTTT.